These T cell receptor beta chains were read from a single sample in a study of technical replicates of blood from a handful of donors. The repertoire was sequenced with immunoSEQ multiplex PCR; TCRdb's copy has only in-frame clones and lacks some. The sample includes tens of thousands of clones, around nine tenths of them seen just once. Sequenced material: T cells isolated from PBMCs. The receptor set was obtained from a human donor in good health. CDR3s leave out the opening cysteine and the closing phenylalanine or tryptophan. Each record gives: V gene, CDR3 length, CDR3 protein.

v_call: TRBV7-3
cdr3_length: 17
cdr3_aa: ASSLPGLAGGPAGETQY

v_call: TRBV14
cdr3_length: 14
cdr3_aa: ASSPSGGPPIHEQY

v_call: TRBV2
cdr3_length: 14
cdr3_aa: ASRRRLVSSYNEQF

v_call: TRBV5-1
cdr3_length: 11
cdr3_aa: ASTRDRATEAF

v_call: TRBV27
cdr3_length: 11
cdr3_aa: ASSMDRGNEQF

v_call: TRBV11-3
cdr3_length: 13
cdr3_aa: ASSRREGMNEKLF

v_call: TRBV15
cdr3_length: 12
cdr3_aa: ATSRGQGGGEQY

v_call: TRBV28
cdr3_length: 14
cdr3_aa: ASSSLDRGYQETQY

v_call: TRBV25-1
cdr3_length: 10
cdr3_aa: ASSIAGNEQF

v_call: TRBV5-6
cdr3_length: 12
cdr3_aa: ASSLGGASGSTY